Many counts were recorded for the clone carrying this T cell receptor (beta chain). Its antigen is not identified. This sample stems from a study of T-cell reconstitution after alpha-beta-depleted transplantation in children. Findings and caveats of the study: At around two months after transplant, the alpha-beta T cells were reportedly derived from several hundred expanded clones that came from non-depleted graft cells. Fresh T-cell production supplied most of the T-cell counts and diversity seen one year after transplant.

Trimming pared 1 base from V and 2 bases from J, leaving 12 bases between. The CDR3 runs to 15 residues. Germline assignment: CDR1 SGHTA and CDR2 FQGNSA. TCRbeta library construction was performed incorporating unique molecular identifiers. TCRdb called the PCR reads again in MiXCR, with one record for every CDR3 protein. The sample lists around 180,000 distinct CDR3 sequences, around 10% occurring once. The V call is TRBV7-2, the J call TRBJ2-7; D is tentatively TRBD1 or TRBD2 (5 bases each). The origin of this receptor is a boy aged 2 to 10 with acute myeloid leukemia, due to receive a stem cell transplant. Sequenced material: PBMCs, taken before TCRalphabeta/CD19-depleted stem cell transplant. The CDR3 coding sequence is TGTGCCAGCAGCTTAGTCGGTCGGGGACCCTACGAGCAGTACGTC. This codes for CASSLVGRGPYEQYV.